This entry lists 25 T cell receptor beta chains sequenced from one sample in a study of T cells in Graves' hyperthyroidism and ophthalmopathy. RNA transcripts yielded amplified TCR beta CDR3 regions. TCR CDR3 regions were first amplified by RT-PCR with HTBI primers. Via MiXCR, TCRdb re-called the multiplex PCR reads, giving one row per CDR3 protein. The data show around 280,000 distinct CDR3 sequences, approximately 13% seen once. The sequenced sample consisted of blood. The receptors were gathered from a woman in her thirties or forties with Graves' hyperthyroidism.

In its sample, this clonotype was seen many times. The J gene is TRBJ2-5, the V gene TRBV11-2, with D tentatively TRBD2 (6 bases). Trimming pared 8 bases from V and 4 bases from J, leaving 14 bases between. Germline V CDR1 and CDR2: SGHAT, FQNNGV. CDR3 length: 13 residues. CDR3 residues: CASLTIGGETQYF. Written as DNA, the CDR3 is TGTGCCAGCCTCACAATCGGGGGAGAGACCCAGTACTTC.

The chain links TRBV7-9 to TRBJ2-1, with 12 bases aligning to TRBD1. The V gene's germline CDR1 is SEHNR and CDR2 FQNEAQ (reference sequence). The ends lost 6 bases at V and 4 bases at J; junction bases unmatched: 7. There are 16 residues in the CDR3. In DNA form, the CDR3 reads TGTGCCAGCAGGCCCGGGACAGGGGGCTCTTACAATGAGCAGTTCTTC. The encoded protein is CASRPGTGGSYNEQFF.

This clonotype appeared many times. V usage is TRBV28 and J usage is TRBJ2-7; TRBD1 agrees at 12 bases. V lost 4 bases, J lost 4 bases, and 8 bases stayed unmatched. The CDR3 contains 16 residues. From germline, CDR1 is MDHEN and CDR2 SYDVKM. The CDR3 DNA is TGTGCCAGCAGTTCCATAGGGACAGGGGGCGAATACGAGCAGTACTTC. Amino acid sequence: CASSSIGTGGEYEQYF.

The chain carries TRBV5-4 and TRBJ2-5; 7 bases agree with TRBD2. The trim removed 4 bases at V and 2 bases at J, leaving 8 bases unmatched. Germline V gives CDR1 SGHNT, CDR2 YYREEE (reference sequence). The CDR3 is 15 residues long. The CDR3 here is CASSHNRLAQETQYF. The CDR3, as DNA: TGTGCCAGCAGCCACAACAGACTAGCTCAAGAGACCCAGTACTTC. Full variable domain (rest looked up from reference TRBV5-4 and TRBJ2-5): ETGVTQSPTHLIKTRGQQVTLRCSSQSGHNTVSWYQQALGQGPQFIFQYYREEENGRGNFPPRFSGLQFPNYSSELNVNALELDDSALYLCASSHNRLAQETQYFGPGTRLLVL.

There are many counts of this clonotype. The chain is built from TRBV7-2 and TRBJ2-3; 8 nucleotides align to TRBD1. CDR1 is SGHTA and CDR2 is FQGNSA in the germline V gene. This CDR3 is built from 14 residues. The V segment lost 5 bases and the J segment 3 bases; nucleotides outside the gene matches: 4. Here the CDR3 reads CASSPDRVTDTQYF. The CDR3 DNA is TGTGCCAGCAGCCCGGACAGGGTTACAGATACGCAGTATTTT. The complete variable domain, with remaining parts taken from reference TRBV7-2 and TRBJ2-3, reads GAGVSQSPSNKVTEKGKDVELRCDPISGHTALYWYRQSLGQGLEFLIYFQGNSAPDKSGLPSDRFSAERTGGSVSTLTIQRTQQEDSAVYLCASSPDRVTDTQYFGPGTRLTVL.

This clonotype was observed many times. The chain carries TRBV27 and TRBJ1-1; 9 nucleotides align to TRBD1. The germline CDR1 and CDR2 sequences are MNHEY and SMNVEV (reference sequence). After removal of 4 bases from V and 4 bases from J, the junction contained 7 bases not matched to a gene. CDR3 length: 15 amino acids. The CDR3 nucleotides are TGTGCCAGCAGTTCCGGAACGACAGGGGGCACTGAAGCTTTCTTT. Its protein is CASSSGTTGGTEAFF.

This clonotype was counted many times. This chain joins TRBV12-3 or TRBV12-4 and TRBJ1-3; possible D gene TRBD1, 5 bases. Trimming removed 2 bases at V and 7 bases at J, with 18 bases between. The CDR3 contains 16 residues. The CDR3 loop reads CASSLSGRGLGNTIYF. CDR3 DNA: TGTGCCAGCAGTTTAAGCGGCCGGGGCCTGGGGAACACCATATATTTT.

This clonotype was found many times. This chain uses TRBV20-1 with TRBJ2-3, with D tentatively TRBD2 (6 bases). Germline CDR1 and CDR2: DFQATT and SNEGSKA (reference sequence). With 1 base removed from V and 0 bases from J, the gap between germline ends came to 11 bases. The CDR3 has 15 amino acids. CDR3 in amino acids: CSARAAGFSTDTQYF. The CDR3 nucleotides read TGCAGTGCTAGAGCGGCGGGATTTAGCACAGATACGCAGTATTTT.

This clonotype has more than one count but fewer than ten. This chain uses TRBV5-6 with TRBJ1-3; D is undetermined. The CDR3 runs 14 residues. V was cut by 2 bases and J by 4 bases, with 10 bases left in between. Looked up from germline, CDR1 is SGHDT and CDR2 is YYEEEE. CDR3 in amino acids: CASSFNRAGNTIYF. DNA of the CDR3: TGTGCCAGCAGCTTCAACCGGGCAGGAAACACCATATATTTT.

In this sample, this clonotype turned up many times. The chain carries TRBV19 and TRBJ2-3; the match to TRBD1 covers 8 bases. Trimming took 7 bases from V and 3 from J; bases not matched to a gene: 9. CDR1 LNHDA and CDR2 SQIVND come from the germline V gene (reference sequence). The CDR3 is 15 amino acids. The DNA for the CDR3 is TGTGCCAGTACCCTCGGGACAGGAGGAACAGATACGCAGTATTTT. Residues: CASTLGTGGTDTQYF.

The chain couples TRBV20-1 to TRBJ2-7; 7 bases align to TRBD2. The CDR3 length is 15 residues. Germline values: CDR1 DFQATT, CDR2 SNEGSKA (reference sequence). J was trimmed by 0 bases and V by 3 bases; bases with no gene match: 8. CDR3 region: CSASGTKRNSYEQYF. CDR3 nucleotide sequence: TGCAGTGCTAGTGGGACTAAGCGGAACTCCTACGAGCAGTACTTC.

This clonotype was counted between two and nine times. A much larger clone lies a single base off, so this may be a read error. The chain recombines TRBV2 with TRBJ1-1, with no clear D. The CDR3 contains 16 residues. Germline CDR1 and CDR2: SNHLY and FYNNEI. The V gene lost 4 bases and the J gene lost 1 base, with 16 bases spanning the gap. CDR3 residues: CASSVPYLDSNTEAFF. In nucleotides, the CDR3 is TGTGCCAGCAGTGTTCCCTATTTAGATTCGAACACTGAAGCTTTCTTT.

This clonotype was seen many times. The rearrangement uses TRBV7-3 and TRBJ1-1; D is ambiguous. Between the trimmed V and J ends, which lost 3 bases and 3 bases, there was a span of 8 bases. Germline CDR1 reads SGHTA; CDR2 reads FQGTGA. The length of the CDR3 is 13 residues. The CDR3 is CASSFQQDTEAFF. CDR3 coding DNA: TGTGCCAGCAGCTTTCAGCAAGACACTGAAGCTTTCTTT.

The J gene is TRBJ2-2, the V gene TRBV5-1; the match to TRBD1 covers 7 bases. CDR3 length: 15 amino acids. V was clipped by 0 bases and J by 5 bases; unmatched bases: 4. From germline, CDR1 is SGHRS and CDR2 YFSETQ. The CDR3 DNA follows: TGCGCCAGCAGCTTGGGAGGGGGCCGAACCGGGGAGCTGTTTTTT. This gives the protein CASSLGGGRTGELFF. The variable domain in full, with the rest retrieved from reference TRBV5-1 and TRBJ2-2, is KAGVTQTPRYLIKTRGQQVTLSCSPISGHRSVSWYQQTPGQGLQFLFEYFSETQRNKGNFPGRFSGRQFSNSRSEMNVSTLELGDSALYLCASSLGGGRTGELFFGEGSRLTVL.

The sample holds many counts of this clonotype. The chain combines TRBV28 with TRBJ2-7; D unresolved. V gave up 7 bases and J gave up 2 bases, with 6 bases separating them. Germline-derived CDR1 and CDR2 are MDHEN and SYDVKM. This CDR3 spans 11 amino acids. This CDR3 reads CASTSAYEQYF. Here the CDR3 DNA reads TGTGCCAGCACGTCTGCCTACGAGCAGTACTTC.

This clonotype turned up a few times. This chain joins TRBV6-6 and TRBJ2-7, with 8 bases identical to TRBD2. Germline loops: CDR1 MNHNY, CDR2 SVGAGI (reference sequence). The CDR3 runs 14 residues. V lost 2 bases, J lost 2 bases, and 2 bases stayed unmatched. In nucleotides, the CDR3 is TGTGCCAGCAGTTACAACGGGGGGGCCTACGAGCAGTACTTC. Residues: CASSYNGGAYEQYF.

This clonotype came up many times. V usage is TRBV29-1 and J usage is TRBJ2-1; maybe TRBD1 (6 bases). The length of the CDR3 is 15 residues. V lost 4 bases to trimming and J lost 10 bases, with 23 bases between them. Germline CDR1 reads SQVTM; CDR2 reads ANQGSEA. The CDR3 region is CSVVHPGVRFWEQFF. CDR3 coding DNA: TGCAGCGTTGTTCACCCAGGGGTCCGGTTCTGGGAGCAGTTCTTC.

This clonotype was observed many times. The rearrangement joins TRBV12-3 or TRBV12-4 to TRBJ1-1, with D unresolved. Trimming removed 1 base at V and 2 bases at J, with 8 bases between. This CDR3 is built from 14 residues. The chain's CDR3 is CASSLGQQNTEAFF. CDR3 DNA: TGTGCCAGCAGTTTAGGCCAGCAAAACACTGAAGCTTTCTTT.

This clonotype was seen ten or more times. This chain links TRBV29-1 with TRBJ2-1, with D hard to call. The CDR3 extends over 14 amino acids. Germline V gives CDR1 SQVTM, CDR2 ANQGSEA. V dropped 6 bases and J dropped 8 bases, with 20 bases sitting between them. The CDR3 loop reads CSVLDAVKDYEQFF. In DNA form, the CDR3 reads TGCAGCGTCCTCGATGCGGTTAAAGACTATGAGCAGTTCTTC.

This clonotype has more than one count but fewer than ten. CDR3 residues: CSARVGYEQYF. CDR3 in DNA: TGCAGTGCTAGGGTAGGGTACGAGCAGTACTTC. This rearrangement joins TRBV20-1 to TRBJ2-7; D uncertain. The CDR3 has 11 residues. V gave up 3 bases and J gave up 4 bases, with 7 bases separating them. Germline V gene data show CDR1 as DFQATT and CDR2 as SNEGSKA (reference sequence).

This chain links TRBV5-5 with TRBJ1-2; 7 nucleotides agree with TRBD1. Germline V gene lookup returns CDR1 SGHKS and CDR2 YYEKEE (reference sequence). This CDR3 contains 16 residues. The ends lost 7 bases at V and 8 bases at J; junction bases unmatched: 20. CDR3 amino acids: CASSRETGTVWLGYTF. The CDR3 region has the DNA TGTGCCAGCTCCAGGGAAACTGGGACAGTCTGGCTAGGCTACACCTTC. The variable domain in full, completed from reference TRBV5-5 and TRBJ1-2, reads DAGVTQSPTHLIKTRGQQVTLRCSPISGHKSVSWYQQVLGQGPQFIFQYYEKEERGRGNFPDRFSARQFPNYSSELNVNALLLGDSALYLCASSRETGTVWLGYTFGSGTRLTVV.

This clonotype came up a few times. In nucleotides, the CDR3 is TGCAGTGCCATAGTGGGGTCCAGGAGCTCCTATAATTCACCCCTCCACTTT. It codes for CSAIVGSRSSYNSPLHF. The rearrangement joins TRBV20-1 to TRBJ1-6; D uncertain. The germline gives CDR1 DFQATT, CDR2 SNEGSKA (reference sequence). The CDR3 is 17 residues long. The V gene lost 6 bases and the J gene lost 0 bases, with 18 bases spanning the gap.

This clonotype occurred many times. The chain is built from TRBV20-1 and TRBJ1-6; possible D gene TRBD1, 5 bases. Germline V gives CDR1 DFQATT, CDR2 SNEGSKA (reference sequence). The V end was cut by 0 bases, the J end by 6 bases, with 12 bases between. CDR3 length: 15 residues. The CDR3 region is CSARDRQNTNSPLHF. The CDR3 DNA reads TGCAGTGCTAGAGACCGACAGAATACTAATTCACCCCTCCACTTT.

Note on this clonotype: It may be a read error: a sequence one base away is much more abundant. The CDR3 does not end in the conserved phenylalanine or tryptophan, so this is likely a read error. The chain combines TRBV7-8 with TRBJ2-5; no firm D call. V lost 2 bases and J 4 bases, leaving 11 bases between the germline ends. Germline loops: CDR1 SGHVS, CDR2 FQNEAQ. This CDR3 is built from 14 residues. Here the CDR3 reads CASSLIRNGETQYS. The DNA for the CDR3 is TGTGCCAGCAGCTTAATCCGCAATGGAGAGACCCAGTACTCC.

This clonotype was observed a few times. The gene calls are TRBV28 and TRBJ2-6; possible D gene TRBD2, 5 bases. Germline CDR1 reads MDHEN; CDR2 reads SYDVKM. Deletions cut 8 bases from V and 0 bases from J, with 8 bases between. The CDR3 has 14 residues. CDR3 in DNA: TGTGCCAGCGGCGGGTTCTCTGGGGCCAACGTCCTGACTTTC. Amino acids: CASGGFSGANVLTF.